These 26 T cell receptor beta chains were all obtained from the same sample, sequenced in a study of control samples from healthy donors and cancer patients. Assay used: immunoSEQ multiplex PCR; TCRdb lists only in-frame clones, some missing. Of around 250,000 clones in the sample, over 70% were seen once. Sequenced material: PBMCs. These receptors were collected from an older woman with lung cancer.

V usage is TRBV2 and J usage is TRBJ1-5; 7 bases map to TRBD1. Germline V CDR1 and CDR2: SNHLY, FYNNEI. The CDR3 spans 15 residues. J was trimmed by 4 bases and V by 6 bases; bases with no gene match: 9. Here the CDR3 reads CASSRGTAENQPQHF. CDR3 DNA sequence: TGTGCCAGCAGCCGAGGGACAGCCGAAAATCAGCCCCAGCATTTT.

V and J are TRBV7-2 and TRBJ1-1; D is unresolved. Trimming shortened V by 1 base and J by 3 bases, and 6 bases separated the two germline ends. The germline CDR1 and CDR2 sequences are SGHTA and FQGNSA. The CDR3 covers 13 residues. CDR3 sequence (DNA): TGTGCCAGCAGCTTAGACGTGGACACTGAAGCTTTCTTT. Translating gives CASSLDVDTEAFF.

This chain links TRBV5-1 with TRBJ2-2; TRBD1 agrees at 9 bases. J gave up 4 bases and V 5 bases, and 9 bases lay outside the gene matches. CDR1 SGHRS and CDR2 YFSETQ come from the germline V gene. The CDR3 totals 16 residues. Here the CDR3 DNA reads TGCGCCAGCAGTCTTGGTGACAGGGGGGTCACCGGGGAGCTGTTTTTT. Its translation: CASSLGDRGVTGELFF.

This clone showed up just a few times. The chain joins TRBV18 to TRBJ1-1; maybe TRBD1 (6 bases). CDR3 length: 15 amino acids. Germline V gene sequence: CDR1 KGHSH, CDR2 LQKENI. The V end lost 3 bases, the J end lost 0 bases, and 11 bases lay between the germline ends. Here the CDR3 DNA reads TGTGCCAGCTCACCGGGGACACCTATGAACACTGAAGCTTTCTTT. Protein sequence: CASSPGTPMNTEAFF.

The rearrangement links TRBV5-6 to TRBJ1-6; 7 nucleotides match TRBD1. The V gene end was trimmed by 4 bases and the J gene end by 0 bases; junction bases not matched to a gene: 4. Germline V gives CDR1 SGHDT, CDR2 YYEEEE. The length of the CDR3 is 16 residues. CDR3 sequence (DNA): TGTGCCAGCAGCCCGGGACAGAGCTCCTATAATTCACCCCTCCACTTT. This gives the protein CASSPGQSSYNSPLHF.

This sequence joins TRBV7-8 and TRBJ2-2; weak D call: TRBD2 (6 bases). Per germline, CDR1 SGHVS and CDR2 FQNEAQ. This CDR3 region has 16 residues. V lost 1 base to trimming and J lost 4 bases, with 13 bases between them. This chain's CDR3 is CASSLEWRAGTGELFF. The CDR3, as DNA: TGTGCCAGCAGCTTAGAGTGGAGGGCCGGCACCGGGGAGCTGTTTTTT.

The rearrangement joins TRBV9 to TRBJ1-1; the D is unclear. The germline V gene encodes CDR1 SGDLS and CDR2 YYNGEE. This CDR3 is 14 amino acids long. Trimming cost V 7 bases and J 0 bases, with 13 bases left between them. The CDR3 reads CASQPGTLNTEAFF. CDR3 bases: TGTGCCAGCCAGCCAGGAACGCTGAACACTGAAGCTTTCTTT. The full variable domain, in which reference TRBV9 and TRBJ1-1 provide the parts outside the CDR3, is DSGVTQTPKHLITATGQRVTLRCSPRSGDLSVYWYQQSLDQGLQFLIQYYNGEERAKGNILERFSAQQFPDLHSELNLSSLELGDSALYFCASQPGTLNTEAFFGQGTRLTVV.

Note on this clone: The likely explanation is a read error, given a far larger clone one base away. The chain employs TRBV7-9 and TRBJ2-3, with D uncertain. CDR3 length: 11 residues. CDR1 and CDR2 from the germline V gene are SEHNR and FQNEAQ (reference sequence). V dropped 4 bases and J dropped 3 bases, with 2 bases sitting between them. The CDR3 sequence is CASSWTDTQYF. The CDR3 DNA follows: TGTGCCAGCAGCTGGACAGATACGCAGTATTTT.

The CDR3 DNA follows: TGCGCCAGCAGCTTGGGTGTCCAGGGTCCAGATACGCAGTATTTT. This encodes CASSLGVQGPDTQYF. The rearrangement links TRBV5-1 to TRBJ2-3; tentative D call: TRBD1 (5 bases). The V end was cut by 0 bases, the J end by 4 bases, with 12 bases between. This CDR3 contains 15 residues. In germline, CDR1 is SGHRS, CDR2 YFSETQ.

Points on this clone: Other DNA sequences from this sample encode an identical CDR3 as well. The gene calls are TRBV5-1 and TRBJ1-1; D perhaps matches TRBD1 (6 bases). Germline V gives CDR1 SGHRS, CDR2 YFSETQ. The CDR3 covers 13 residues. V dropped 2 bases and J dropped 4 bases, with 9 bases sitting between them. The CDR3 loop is CASSFTGITEAFF. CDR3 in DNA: TGCGCCAGCAGCTTCACAGGGATCACTGAAGCTTTCTTT.

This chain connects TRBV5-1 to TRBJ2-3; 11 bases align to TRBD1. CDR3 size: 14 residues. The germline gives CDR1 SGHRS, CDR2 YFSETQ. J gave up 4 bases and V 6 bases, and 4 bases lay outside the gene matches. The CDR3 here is CASTRTGGADTQYF. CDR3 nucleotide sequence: TGCGCCAGCACCAGGACAGGGGGCGCAGATACGCAGTATTTT. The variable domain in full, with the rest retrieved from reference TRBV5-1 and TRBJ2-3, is KAGVTQTPRYLIKTRGQQVTLSCSPISGHRSVSWYQQTPGQGLQFLFEYFSETQRNKGNFPGRFSGRQFSNSRSEMNVSTLELGDSALYLCASTRTGGADTQYFGPGTRLTVL.

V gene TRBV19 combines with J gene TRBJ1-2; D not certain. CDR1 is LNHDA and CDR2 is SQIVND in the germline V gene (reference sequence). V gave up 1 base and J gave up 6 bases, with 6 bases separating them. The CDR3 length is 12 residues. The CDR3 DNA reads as TGTGCCAGTAGTATAGTTCCGGATGGCTACACCTTC. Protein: CASSIVPDGYTF.

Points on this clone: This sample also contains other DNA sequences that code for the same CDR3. Written as DNA, the CDR3 is TGCAGCGTTGCGGGGGGGCCTTACGAGCAGTACTTC. Its protein product is CSVAGGPYEQYF. V usage is TRBV29-1 and J usage is TRBJ2-7, with 8 bases fitting TRBD2. V shed 4 bases, J shed 4 bases, and the junction held 3 bases outside the gene matches. Germline loops: CDR1 SQVTM, CDR2 ANQGSEA. The CDR3 is 12 amino acids.

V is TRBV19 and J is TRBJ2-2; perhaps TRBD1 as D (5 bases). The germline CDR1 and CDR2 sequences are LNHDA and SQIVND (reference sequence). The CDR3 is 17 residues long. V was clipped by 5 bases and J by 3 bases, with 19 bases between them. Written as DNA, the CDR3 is TGTGCCAGTAGTGATCCAGGGATGGCGTTGGACACCGGGGAGCTGTTTTTT. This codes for CASSDPGMALDTGELFF.

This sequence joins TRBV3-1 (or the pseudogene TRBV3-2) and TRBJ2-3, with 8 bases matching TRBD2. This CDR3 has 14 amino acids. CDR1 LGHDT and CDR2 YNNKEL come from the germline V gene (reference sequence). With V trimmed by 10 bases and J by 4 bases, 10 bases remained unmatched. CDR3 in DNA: TGTGCCACCCACGCAGCGGGGGCCCCAGATACGCAGTATTTT. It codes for CATHAAGAPDTQYF.

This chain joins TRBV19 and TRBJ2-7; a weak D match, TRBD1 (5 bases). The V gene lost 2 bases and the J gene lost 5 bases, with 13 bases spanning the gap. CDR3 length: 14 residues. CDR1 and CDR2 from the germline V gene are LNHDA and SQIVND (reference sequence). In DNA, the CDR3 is TGTGCCAGTAGTATATCTTGGGGCCAGAACGAGCAGTACTTC. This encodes CASSISWGQNEQYF.

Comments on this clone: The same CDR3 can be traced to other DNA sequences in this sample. The CDR3 spells CASSTGTASYEQYF. The CDR3 bases are TGCGCCAGCAGCACGGGGACAGCATCCTACGAGCAGTACTTC. The chain carries TRBV5-1 and TRBJ2-7; 7 bases fit TRBD1. Per germline, CDR1 SGHRS and CDR2 YFSETQ. This CDR3 is 14 amino acids long. The ends lost 4 bases at V and 1 base at J; junction bases unmatched: 5.

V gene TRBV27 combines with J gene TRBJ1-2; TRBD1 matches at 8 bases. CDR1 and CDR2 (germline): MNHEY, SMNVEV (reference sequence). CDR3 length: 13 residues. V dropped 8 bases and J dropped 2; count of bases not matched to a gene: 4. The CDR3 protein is CASGDRTNYGYTF. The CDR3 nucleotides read TGTGCCAGCGGGGACAGGACCAACTATGGCTACACCTTC.

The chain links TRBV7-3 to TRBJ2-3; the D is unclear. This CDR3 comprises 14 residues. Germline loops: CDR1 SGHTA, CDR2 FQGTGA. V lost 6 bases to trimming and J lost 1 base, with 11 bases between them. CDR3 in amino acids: CASSPTSGTDTQYF. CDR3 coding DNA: TGTGCCAGCAGTCCAACGTCCGGCACAGATACGCAGTATTTT.

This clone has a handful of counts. The CDR3 coding sequence is TGCGCCAGCAGCCACGAGCAGGCAGGAGTAAGACAGGCGGAGGAGACCCAGTACTTC. Translating gives CASSHEQAGVRQAEETQYF. The gene calls are TRBV4-1 and TRBJ2-5; TRBD1 might be the D (6 bases). This CDR3 has 19 residues. Germline V gives CDR1 MGHRA, CDR2 YSYEKL. The germline V and J ends were trimmed by 3 bases and 5 bases, with 28 bases remaining between them.

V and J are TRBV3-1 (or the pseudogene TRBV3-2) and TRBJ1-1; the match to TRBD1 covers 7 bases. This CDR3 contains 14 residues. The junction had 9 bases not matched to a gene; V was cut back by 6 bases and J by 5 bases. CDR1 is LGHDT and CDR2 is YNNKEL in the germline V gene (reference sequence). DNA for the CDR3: TGTGCCAGCAGACAGGAGGGGGCTCGGACTGAAGCTTTCTTT. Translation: CASRQEGARTEAFF.

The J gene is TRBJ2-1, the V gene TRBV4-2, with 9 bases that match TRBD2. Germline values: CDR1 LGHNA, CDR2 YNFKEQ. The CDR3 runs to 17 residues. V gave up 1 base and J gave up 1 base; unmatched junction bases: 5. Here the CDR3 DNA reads TGTGCCAGCAGCCAAGGTGTTAGCGGGAGTTCCTACAATGAGCAGTTCTTC. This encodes CASSQGVSGSSYNEQFF.

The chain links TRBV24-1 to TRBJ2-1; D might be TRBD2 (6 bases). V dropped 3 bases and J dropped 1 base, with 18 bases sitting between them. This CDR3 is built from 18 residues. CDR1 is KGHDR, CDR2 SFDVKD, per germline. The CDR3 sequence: CATSDGWAGRGSYNEQFF. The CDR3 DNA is TGTGCCACCAGTGATGGCTGGGCCGGGAGAGGATCCTACAATGAGCAGTTCTTC.

CDR3 region: CASSPEGQGYGYTF. CDR3 in DNA: TGTGCCAGCAGTCCGGAGGGGCAGGGGTACGGCTACACCTTC. The chain employs TRBV5-6 and TRBJ1-2, with D maybe TRBD1 (6 bases). Germline V gene lookup returns CDR1 SGHDT and CDR2 YYEEEE. Between the trimmed V and J ends, which lost 5 bases and 8 bases, there was a span of 19 bases. The CDR3 consists of 14 residues.

CDR3 region: CASSEGDRFNEQFF. CDR3 bases: TGTGCCAGCAGCGAAGGGGACAGGTTCAATGAGCAGTTCTTC. The chain joins TRBV9 to TRBJ2-1, with 8 positions matching TRBD1. The junction had 5 bases not matched to a gene; V was cut back by 3 bases and J by 6 bases. This CDR3 contains 14 residues. Germline lookup yields CDR1 SGDLS and CDR2 YYNGEE.

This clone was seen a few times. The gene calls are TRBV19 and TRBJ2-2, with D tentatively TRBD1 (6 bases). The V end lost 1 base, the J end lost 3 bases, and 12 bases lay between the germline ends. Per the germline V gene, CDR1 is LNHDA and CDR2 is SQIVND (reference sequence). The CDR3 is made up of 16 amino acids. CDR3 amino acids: CASSIVGRGDTGELFF. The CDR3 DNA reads TGTGCCAGTAGTATAGTAGGCAGGGGCGACACCGGGGAGCTGTTTTTT.